This T cell receptor beta chain was captured by sequencing in a study of cytomegalovirus exposure and HLA in healthy donors (dated by TCRdb to the late 2010s). Describing the broader study: An earlier analysis of roughly 630 of the donors reported 250 to 350 Gb of sequence data and 100 million to 130 million unique TCR beta sequences from about 200 million T cells. Approximately 300 gigabases of sequencing data and around 85 million unique TCR sequences made up an early release that covered roughly 670 HLA-typed donors. The genetic ancestry cluster associated with self-reported Caucasian donors included over 80% of the roughly 400 genotyped donors. Using immunosequencing, the study profiled T cell repertoires from around 680 subjects and related those repertoires to cytomegalovirus serostatus. Typing coverage varied by locus: roughly 629-640 donors for A, B, C, DRB1 and DQB1; about 520 for DQA1; approximately 570 for DPA1; approximately 490 for DPB1. A separate validation cohort of roughly 120 different subjects was used in addition to the 666-subject first cohort. An earlier analysis of approximately 580 of the donors used high-throughput TCR beta sequencing to judge whether each TCR beta V gene segment behaved as functional or pseudogenic. To predict cytomegalovirus infection status, the study combined high-throughput TCR immunosequencing, statistical association of individual TCRs with disease status, and machine learning. Rather than drawing on any new phenotypic data, the later analysis identified candidate immune exposures from TCR beta sequences and the way those sequences occurred across donors. On average, approximately 250,000 unique TCR beta nucleotide sequences were sequenced per donor among 350 to 400 genotyped donors of the cohort, with roughly 20% of those sequences being non-productive. A later genetic analysis used genome-wide SNP genotypes for about 65% of the 666 donors, treating that subset as a discovery cohort. Because of strong linkage in the cohort, five DR-DQ haplotypes were treated as single units for association and clustering. Every repertoire in the discovery cohort had been generated on one and the same sequencing platform. Alongside the repertoire data, information on donor age, sex, ethnicity and CMV serostatus was compiled. The study was designed to test whether signatures of past pathogen exposure could be identified by cataloging public T cell receptors. In a later analysis, previously published TCR beta repertoires from several hundred donors were re-analyzed and high-resolution HLA genotyping was added so that TCR occurrence patterns could be studied. Both class I and class II loci were covered by HLA typing, at four-digit resolution. Broader findings and caveats from the paper: Immune exposure information for the cohort was limited to CMV serostatus. The presence/absence analyses assumed that sequencing depth was roughly uniform across donors, and that assumption may not be true. In a later genetic analysis, fewer N-insertions in productive TCRs were reported among donors in an Asian-associated ancestry cluster than the roughly 700-donor mean. In the study, approximately 160 TCR beta chains were listed as associated with cytomegalovirus. A later analysis found that TCR association rates varied across HLA loci, with DRB1 alleles showing the most associated TCRs and HLA-C alleles the fewest. When HLA alleles, especially DR and DQ, strongly co-occurred, attributing TCR associations to individual alleles was difficult. A later analysis associated approximately 17,000 TCR beta sequences with specific HLA alleles at a false discovery rate of 0.05. Over 15 rarely observed V segments, including chromosome 9 orphons, were excluded from the earlier analysis of approximately 600 of the donors because counts were too low. Linkage disequilibrium might explain the correlated functional status among segregating V segments, but an unknown experimental factor could not be excluded. In both the original and validation cohorts, the classifier was reported to diagnose cytomegalovirus status with high specificity and sensitivity. Most TCR sequences were observed very rarely across donors, whereas some public TCRs were present in many individuals. In vitro tests confirmed that a few of the cytomegalovirus-associated TCR beta chains recognize cytomegalovirus antigens. An association between a missense DCLRE1C variant and V-gene and J-gene trimming of TCR beta chains was found in a later genetic analysis and replicated in an independent cohort. A further reported finding was that TCR beta sequences accurately predicted the HLA-A and HLA-B alleles for most subjects in the first cohort. It was suggested by the authors that the approach could potentially be generalized to other disease states and immunological phenotypes. A group of highly shared sequence variants was considered likely to be a technical artifact of the sequencing pipeline. In a later analysis, several top co-occurrence clusters were reported to appear linked to parvovirus B19, influenza, CMV and Epstein-Barr virus. Because HLA typing was unavailable for some donors at each locus, only the typed subset was used in association tests. In an earlier analysis of several hundred of the donors, most TCR beta V segments were observed in productive rearrangements about 87% or about 30% of the time, broadly matching IMGT annotations. The 87-base-pair reads could not distinguish some IMGT-functional V segments, including TRBV6-2 and TRBV6-3, so those segments were excluded. A later analysis found that most CMV-associated TCR beta chains appeared HLA-restricted, with HLA associations seemingly driven largely by CMV exposure. This cohort had only TCR beta chains sequenced, and the lack of alpha or paired-chain data limited which features could be detected. A later analysis found that HLA-associated TCR beta chains were more clonally expanded and had lower generation probabilities than equally common non-associated chains.

In total, approximately 610 healthy bone marrow donors made up the cohort. At the time of sampling, all cohort members were nominally healthy, though unrecorded immune exposures were likely present. The donor tested CMV seronegative, placing the donor among the approximately 360 seronegative members of the cohort. Every donor gave a peripheral blood sample, and the peripheral blood mononuclear cells from that sample were used for TCR beta sequencing. The Qiagen DNeasy Blood Extraction Kit was used to extract genomic DNA from the blood cell samples. Cut back by 2 bases and 0 bases, the V and J ends lie 18 bases apart. From cysteine to phenylalanine, the CDR3 is 17 amino acids long. Only CDR3 DNA remains: 51 bases, in frame from the first base. CDR1 SGDLS and CDR2 YYNGEE are derived from the germline V gene. The method was the immunoSEQ multiplex PCR assay. For the multiplex PCR, a mixture combining 60 forward primers for TCR Vbeta segments and 13 reverse primers for TCR Jbeta segments was used. The CDR3 region of rearranged TCR beta genes was amplified from genomic DNA with a multiplex PCR assay. On the Illumina HiSeq System, the amplified TCR beta libraries were sequenced as 87-base-pair reads. Processing in the source paper ran as follows. In a later analysis, around 80 million unique TCR beta chains were counted across the roughly 610 repertoires, and about 9.9 million of these chains were shared by at least two donors. Raw reads were error-corrected and collapsed into unique sequences by a nearest-neighbor algorithm in which closely related sequences were merged to remove PCR and sequencing errors. To assign V, D and J gene segments, CDR3 sequences were aligned to IMGT reference sequences. For a sequence to be retained, at least a six-nucleotide match to both a V gene segment and a J gene segment was required. Rearrangements were classified as productive when the CDR3 lacked stop codons and remained in frame with V and J, and all other rearrangements were classified as non-productive. Following IMGT convention, CDR3 was defined as the stretch from the second conserved V-encoded cysteine up to the conserved J-encoded phenylalanine. The earlier analysis of about 610 of the donors excluded any sequence lacking an unambiguous match to a single V gene segment. An earlier analysis of 587 of the donors called V segments functional above 56.7% productive rearrangements and segregating when the between-donor standard deviation exceeded 5%. A statistical classification framework was built to diagnose cytomegalovirus status from the catalog of TCR beta chain sequences. V and J gene assignment, in a later analysis, came from comparing TCR nucleotide sequences with IMGT/GENE-DB human TR gene sequences. The TCRdist pipeline was used in a later analysis to assign CDR3 sequences and most-parsimonious VDJ recombination scenarios. A later analysis defined each TCR beta chain by its CDR3 amino acid sequence plus V-gene family, and excluded reads lacking a unique V-gene family. To address suspected cross-contamination and a sequencing artifact, a later analysis removed several hundred highly shared, low-generation-probability nucleotide sequences. In a later analysis, a clonal expansion index for each public chain was calculated from normalized within-repertoire ranks of inferred template counts. In a later analysis, generation probabilities were computed using a VDJ recombination model fitted to out-of-frame rearrangements, and the results were checked against IGoR. In a later analysis, TCR-TCR, TCR-HLA and TCR-CMV co-occurrence was scored with hypergeometric tests, and a repertoire-size bias correction was applied to TCR pairs. In a later analysis, false discovery rates were estimated by permuting HLA or CMV assignments 20 times. A later analysis grouped co-occurring TCRs with DBSCAN, adding TCRdist sequence similarity when clustering within HLA-allele-positive subsets. Co-occurrence clustering excluded repertoires with fewer than 30,000 or more than 120,000 public chains, plus five with anomalous nucleotide sharing. The immuneACCESS repertoire file appears here via TCRdb, limited to in-frame rearrangements. These files lack a portion of the clones; in checked studies, under half of the deficit traces to unresolved V genes, and the cause of the others is not known. That table supplies the V and J calls and clone size; D and trimming were determined from the DNA. This sample comprises over 130,000 clones, 70% to 90% of them detected only once. The ten largest clones capture approximately 2.5% of the sample.

Details on this clone: No cognate antigen has been identified for it. No per-base quality is available; no much larger clone lies one base away.

Sequencing used PBMCs. This TCR was recovered from a man between 50 and 59 years old in good health and CMV-seronegative. The chain is encoded by TRBV9 joined to TRBJ2-7; TRBD1 is a weak D gene call, 6 bases matching. The DNA reads as follows: TGTGCCAGCAGCGTGGCGGACAGCAAAATTTACTCCTACGAGCAGTACTTC. Translated, it gives CASSVADSKIYSYEQYF.